This T cell receptor (beta chain) was captured in a study of cytomegalovirus exposure and HLA in healthy donors. Across the whole study: A subsequent analysis stated that the 110 or so validation repertoires were run on the same platform as the 550 to 750 first-cohort repertoires.

Turning to this clone: Antigen unknown.

V gave up 5 bases and J gave up 4 bases; unmatched junction bases: 13. Germline CDR1 reads SGHAT; CDR2 reads FQNNGV. The CDR3 contains 18 residues. General study results and limits: Listed as cytomegalovirus-associated were 150 to 200 TCR beta chains. Most TCR sequences proved rare, with some public TCRs found in many donors.

Sequenced by immunoSEQ multiplex PCR; TCRdb stores in-frame clones only, minus some. This sample has around 90,000 clones, with approximately 81% found just once. The receptor's source is a woman between 18 and 30 years old in good health and CMV-seropositive. This chain uses TRBV11-2 with TRBJ2-2, with 10 bases fitting TRBD2. The specimen sequenced was PBMCs. Here the CDR3 reads CASSASAKRGGLTGELFF. CDR3 nucleotides: TGTGCCAGCAGCGCTTCGGCGAAGCGGGGGGGCCTCACCGGGGAGCTGTTTTTT.